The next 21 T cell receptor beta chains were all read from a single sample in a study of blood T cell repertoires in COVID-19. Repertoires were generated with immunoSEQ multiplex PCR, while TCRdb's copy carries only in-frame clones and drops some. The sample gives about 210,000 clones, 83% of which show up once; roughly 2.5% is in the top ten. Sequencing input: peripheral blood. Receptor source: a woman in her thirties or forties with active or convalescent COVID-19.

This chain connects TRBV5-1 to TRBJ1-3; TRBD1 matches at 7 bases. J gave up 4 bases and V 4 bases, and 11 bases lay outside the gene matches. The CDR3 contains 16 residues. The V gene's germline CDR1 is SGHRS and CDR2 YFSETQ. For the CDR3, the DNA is TGCGCCAGCAGCCTTGCCGACAGGGCGTCAGGAAACACCATATATTTT. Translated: CASSLADRASGNTIYF.

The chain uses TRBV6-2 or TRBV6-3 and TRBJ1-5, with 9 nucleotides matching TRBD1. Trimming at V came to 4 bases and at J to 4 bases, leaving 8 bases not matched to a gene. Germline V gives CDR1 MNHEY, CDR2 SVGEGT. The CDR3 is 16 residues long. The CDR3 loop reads CASSLFRGTGNQPQHF. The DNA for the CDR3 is TGTGCCAGCAGTTTATTTCGGGGGACAGGGAATCAGCCCCAGCATTTT.

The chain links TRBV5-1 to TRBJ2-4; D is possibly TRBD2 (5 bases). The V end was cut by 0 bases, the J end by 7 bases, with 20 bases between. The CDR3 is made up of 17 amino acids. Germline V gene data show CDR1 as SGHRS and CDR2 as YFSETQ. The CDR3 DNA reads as TGCGCCAGCAGCTTGGCGGGGTCCCTAGGAGGTGGGAACATTCAGTACTTC. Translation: CASSLAGSLGGGNIQYF.

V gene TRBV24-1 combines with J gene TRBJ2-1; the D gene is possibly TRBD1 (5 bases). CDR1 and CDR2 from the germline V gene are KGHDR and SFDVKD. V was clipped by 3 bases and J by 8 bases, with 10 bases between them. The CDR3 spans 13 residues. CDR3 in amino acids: CATSDPTGHEQFF. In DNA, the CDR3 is TGTGCCACCAGTGATCCAACAGGTCATGAGCAGTTCTTC.

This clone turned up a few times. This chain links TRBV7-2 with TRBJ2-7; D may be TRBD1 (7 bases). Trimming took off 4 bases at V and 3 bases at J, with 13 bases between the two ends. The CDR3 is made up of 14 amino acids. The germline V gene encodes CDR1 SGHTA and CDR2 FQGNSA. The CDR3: CASSSSGGIYEQYF. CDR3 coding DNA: TGTGCCAGCAGCTCATCAGGGGGGATCTACGAGCAGTACTTC.

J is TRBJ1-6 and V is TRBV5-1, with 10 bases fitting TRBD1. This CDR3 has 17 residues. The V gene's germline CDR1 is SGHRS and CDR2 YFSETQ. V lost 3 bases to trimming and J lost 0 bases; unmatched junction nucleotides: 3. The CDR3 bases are TGCGCCAGCAGCTCGGGACAGGGGAGCTCCTATAATTCACCCCTCCACTTT. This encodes CASSSGQGSSYNSPLHF.

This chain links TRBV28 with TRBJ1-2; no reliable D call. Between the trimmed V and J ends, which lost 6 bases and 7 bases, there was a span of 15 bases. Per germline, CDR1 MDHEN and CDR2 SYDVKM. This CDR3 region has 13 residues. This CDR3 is CASSSIGLAGYTF. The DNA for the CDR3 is TGTGCCAGCAGCTCAATAGGACTGGCTGGCTACACCTTC.

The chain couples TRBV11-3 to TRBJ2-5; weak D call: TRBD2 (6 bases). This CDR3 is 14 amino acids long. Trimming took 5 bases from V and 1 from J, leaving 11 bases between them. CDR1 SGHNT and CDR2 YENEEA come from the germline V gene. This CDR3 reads CASSRRGSQETQYF. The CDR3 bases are TGTGCCAGCAGCCGACGGGGGAGCCAAGAGACCCAGTACTTC.

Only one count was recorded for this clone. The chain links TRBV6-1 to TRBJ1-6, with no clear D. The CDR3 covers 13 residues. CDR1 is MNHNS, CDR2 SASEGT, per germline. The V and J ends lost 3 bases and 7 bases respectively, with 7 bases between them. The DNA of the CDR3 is TGTGCCAGCAGTGACCACACCAATTCACCCCTCCACTTT. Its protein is CASSDHTNSPLHF.

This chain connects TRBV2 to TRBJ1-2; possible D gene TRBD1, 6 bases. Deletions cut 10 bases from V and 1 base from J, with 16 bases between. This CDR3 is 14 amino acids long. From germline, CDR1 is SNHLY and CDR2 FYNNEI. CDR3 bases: TGTGCCACCACCGGGACAAACGTTAACTATGGCTACACCTTC. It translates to CATTGTNVNYGYTF.

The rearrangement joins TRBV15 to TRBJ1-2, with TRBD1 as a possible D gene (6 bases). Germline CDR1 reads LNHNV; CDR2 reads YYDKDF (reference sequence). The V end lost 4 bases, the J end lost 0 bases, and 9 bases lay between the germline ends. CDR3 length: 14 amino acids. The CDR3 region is CATSTWTANYGYTF. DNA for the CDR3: TGTGCCACCAGCACTTGGACAGCTAACTATGGCTACACCTTC.

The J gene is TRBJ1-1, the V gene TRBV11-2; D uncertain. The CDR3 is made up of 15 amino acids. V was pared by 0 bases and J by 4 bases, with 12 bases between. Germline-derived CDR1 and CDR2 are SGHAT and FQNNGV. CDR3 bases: TGTGCCAGCAGCTTAGATCTATGGTCCATCACTGAAGCTTTCTTT. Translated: CASSLDLWSITEAFF.

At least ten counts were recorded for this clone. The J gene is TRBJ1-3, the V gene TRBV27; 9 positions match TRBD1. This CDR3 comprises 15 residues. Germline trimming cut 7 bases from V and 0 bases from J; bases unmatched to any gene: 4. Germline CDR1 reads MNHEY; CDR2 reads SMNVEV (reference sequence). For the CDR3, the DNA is TGTGCCAGCATTAGACAGGGGGACTCTGGAAACACCATATATTTT. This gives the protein CASIRQGDSGNTIYF.

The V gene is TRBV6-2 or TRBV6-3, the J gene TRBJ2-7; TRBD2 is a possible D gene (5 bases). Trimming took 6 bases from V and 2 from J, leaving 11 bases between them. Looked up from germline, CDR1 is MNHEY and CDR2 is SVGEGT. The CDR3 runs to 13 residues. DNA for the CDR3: TGTGCCAGCAGCAGACTACACACCTACGAGCAGTACTTC. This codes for CASSRLHTYEQYF.

CDR3 bases: TGTGCCAGCAGCACCCCCCAGGGGACCGACACCGGGGAGCTGTTTTTT. It codes for CASSTPQGTDTGELFF. The chain combines TRBV21-1 with TRBJ2-2; the D call in the table, TRBD1, was not verified against the DNA. TRBV21-1 is termed a pseudogene. This CDR3 comprises 16 residues.

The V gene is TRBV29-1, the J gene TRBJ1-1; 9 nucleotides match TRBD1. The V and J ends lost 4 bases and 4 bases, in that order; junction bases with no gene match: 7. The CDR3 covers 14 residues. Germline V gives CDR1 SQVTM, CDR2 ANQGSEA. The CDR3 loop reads CSVARTGEGTEAFF. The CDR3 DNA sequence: TGCAGCGTTGCAAGGACAGGGGAAGGCACTGAAGCTTTCTTT.

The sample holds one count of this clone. The CDR3 DNA sequence: TGTGCCAGCTCACCGACAGCCGGGACAGGGATTGAGCCCCAGCATTTT. This codes for CASSPTAGTGIEPQHF. The chain joins TRBV18 to TRBJ1-5; 9 bases line up with TRBD1. The CDR3 consists of 16 residues. In germline, CDR1 is KGHSH, CDR2 LQKENI. Trimming took 3 bases from V and 8 from J; bases not matched to a gene: 11.

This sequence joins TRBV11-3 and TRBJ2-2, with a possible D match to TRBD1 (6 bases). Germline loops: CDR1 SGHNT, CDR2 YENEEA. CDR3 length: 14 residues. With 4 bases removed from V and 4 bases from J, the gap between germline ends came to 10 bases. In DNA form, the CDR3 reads TGTGCCAGCAGCTCACAGGGCGTCACCGGGGAGCTGTTTTTT. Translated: CASSSQGVTGELFF.

The DNA for the CDR3 is TGTGCCAGCAGCTTAACGAGTAATGAGCAGTTCTTC. This encodes CASSLTSNEQFF. The V call is TRBV7-3, the J call TRBJ2-1, with D unclear. The CDR3 has 12 amino acids. Germline CDR1 reads SGHTA; CDR2 reads FQGTGA. Trimming took off 0 bases at V and 7 bases at J, with 4 bases between the two ends.

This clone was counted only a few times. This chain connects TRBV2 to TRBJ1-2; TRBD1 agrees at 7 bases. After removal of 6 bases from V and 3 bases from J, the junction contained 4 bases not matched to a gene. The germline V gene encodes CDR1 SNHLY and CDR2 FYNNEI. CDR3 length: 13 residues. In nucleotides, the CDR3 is TGTGCCAGCAGAGCCGGGACAGACTATGGCTACACCTTC. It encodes CASRAGTDYGYTF.

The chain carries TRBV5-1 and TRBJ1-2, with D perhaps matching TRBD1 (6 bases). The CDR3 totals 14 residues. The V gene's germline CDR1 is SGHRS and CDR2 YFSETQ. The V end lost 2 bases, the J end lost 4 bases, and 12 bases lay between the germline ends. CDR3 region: CASSLDGQLYGYTF. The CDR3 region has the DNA TGCGCCAGCAGCTTAGACGGACAGCTCTATGGCTACACCTTC.